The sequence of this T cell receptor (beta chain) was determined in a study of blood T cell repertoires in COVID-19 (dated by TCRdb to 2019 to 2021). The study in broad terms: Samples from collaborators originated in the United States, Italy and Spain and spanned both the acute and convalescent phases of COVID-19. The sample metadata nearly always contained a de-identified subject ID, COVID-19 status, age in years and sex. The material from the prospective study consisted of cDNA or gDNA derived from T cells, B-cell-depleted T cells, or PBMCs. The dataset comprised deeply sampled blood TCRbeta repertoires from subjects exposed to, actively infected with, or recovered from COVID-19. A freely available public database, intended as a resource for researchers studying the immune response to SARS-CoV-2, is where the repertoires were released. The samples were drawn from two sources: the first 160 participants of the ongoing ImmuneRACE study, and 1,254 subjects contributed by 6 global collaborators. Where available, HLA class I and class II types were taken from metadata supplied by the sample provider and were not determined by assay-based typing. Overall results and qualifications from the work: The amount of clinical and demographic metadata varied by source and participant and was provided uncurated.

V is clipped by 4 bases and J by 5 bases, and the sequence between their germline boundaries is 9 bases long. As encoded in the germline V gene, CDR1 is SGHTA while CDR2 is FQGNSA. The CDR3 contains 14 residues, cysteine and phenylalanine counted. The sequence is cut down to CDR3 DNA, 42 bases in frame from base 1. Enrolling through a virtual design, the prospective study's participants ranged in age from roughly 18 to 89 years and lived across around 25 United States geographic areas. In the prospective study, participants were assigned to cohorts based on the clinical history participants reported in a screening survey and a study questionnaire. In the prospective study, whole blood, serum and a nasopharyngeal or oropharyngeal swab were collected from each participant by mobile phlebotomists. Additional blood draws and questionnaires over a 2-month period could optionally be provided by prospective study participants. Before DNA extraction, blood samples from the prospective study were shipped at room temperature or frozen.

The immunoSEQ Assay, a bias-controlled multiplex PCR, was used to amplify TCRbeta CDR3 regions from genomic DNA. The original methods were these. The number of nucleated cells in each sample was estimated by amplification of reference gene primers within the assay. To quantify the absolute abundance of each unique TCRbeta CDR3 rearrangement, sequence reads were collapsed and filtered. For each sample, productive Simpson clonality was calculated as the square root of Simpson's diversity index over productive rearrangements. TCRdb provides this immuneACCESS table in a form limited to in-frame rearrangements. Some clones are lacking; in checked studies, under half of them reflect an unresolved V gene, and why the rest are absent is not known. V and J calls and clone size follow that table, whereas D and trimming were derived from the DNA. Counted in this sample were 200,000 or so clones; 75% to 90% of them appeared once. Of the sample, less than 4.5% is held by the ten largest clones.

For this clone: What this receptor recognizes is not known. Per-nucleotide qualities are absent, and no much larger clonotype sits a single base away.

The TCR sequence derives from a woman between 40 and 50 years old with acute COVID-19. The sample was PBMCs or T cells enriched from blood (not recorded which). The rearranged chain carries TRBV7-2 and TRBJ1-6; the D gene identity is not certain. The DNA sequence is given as TGTGCCAGCAGCTCAGGCTGGGATAATTCACCCCTCCACTTT. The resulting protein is CASSSGWDNSPLHF.